This TCR beta chain came from a study of a mutant IDH1 vaccine in newly diagnosed glioma. At the level of the study: Every participant had undergone radiotherapy, temozolomide, or both before, and most underwent both.

The CDR3 loop spans 15 amino acids. V was trimmed by 2 bases and J by 3 bases, leaving 14 bases between them. Germline CDR1 and CDR2: SGHRS and YFSETQ. Time point described: baseline, week 1 (first vaccination visit). The treatment: pre-vaccination baseline after standard-of-care therapy. Generated by immunoSEQ multiplex PCR, the TCRdb table keeps only in-frame clones and is missing some. The repertoire consists of about 24,000 clones, with approximately 91% occurring once and the leading ten covering about 9.2%. The specimen comprised PBMCs, sampled from a glioma patient treated with radiotherapy, temozolomide or both. The sequence derives from a man aged 30 to 45 with glioma. The V call is TRBV5-1, the J call TRBJ2-5, with D perhaps matching TRBD1 (7 bases). This CDR3 is CASSFRRGLEETQYF. CDR3 in DNA: TGCGCCAGCAGCTTCCGGAGGGGGCTAGAAGAGACCCAGTACTTC.